This is a list of T cell receptor beta chains from one sample in a study of T cell responses to AZD1222 COVID-19 vaccine. Measured with immunoSEQ multiplex PCR; TCRdb has only the in-frame clones, and not every one. The repertoire consists of approximately 43,000 clones, with around 88% occurring once and the leading ten covering 20% to 25%. The specimen was peripheral blood, collected 28 days after the second AZD1222 dose. The source is an adult who received the AZD1222 COVID-19 vaccine. CDR3s include the opening cysteine and the closing phenylalanine or tryptophan. D genes are given only for firm matches. A clone size is listed for some rows: how often the clone was seen (once, few, many), or a class if it is expanded.

TGCGCCAGCAGCTTGGCCGGACAGGGGTCGGACACTGAAGCTTTCTTT,CASSLAGQGSDTEAFF,-,TRBV5-1,TRBJ1-1,TRBD1
TGTGCCAGCAGTTACTCGGCCGAAAACTATGGCTACACCTTC,CASSYSAENYGYTF,-,TRBV6-5,TRBJ1-2,-
TGTGCCAGCTCCAGCGGGGGCCTCTACGAGCAGTACTTC,CASSSGGLYEQYF,-,TRBV12-3/TRBV12-4,TRBJ2-7,TRBD2
TGTGCCACCGGTGGAGGGACTAGCGATATCGGGGAGCTGTTTTTT,CATGGGTSDIGELFF,hyperexpanded,TRBV15,TRBJ2-2,TRBD2
TGTGCCAGCAGCTCTCAGCCAGGACAGGGCTACGAGCAGTACTTC,CASSSQPGQGYEQYF,once,TRBV11-2,TRBJ2-7,TRBD1
TGTGCCAGCAGGCGGACTAGCCGGAACACCGGGGAGCTGTTTTTT,CASRRTSRNTGELFF,-,TRBV3-1/TRBV3-2,TRBJ2-2,TRBD2
TGTGCCAGCAGTTACTCGAGCCAGAGCAATCAGCCCCAGCATTTT,CASSYSSQSNQPQHF,-,TRBV6-5,TRBJ1-5,-
TGCAGTGCTCTCGCTAACTATGGCTACACCTTC,CSALANYGYTF,-,TRBV20-1,TRBJ1-2,-
TGCGCCAGCAGCCAAGACCTTGGTAGCGGGAGTTTCGAGCAGTACTTC,CASSQDLGSGSFEQYF,-,TRBV4-3,TRBJ2-7,TRBD2
TGTGCCAGCAGCTTCCAACTAGCGGGGGGGAACGAGCAGTACTTC,CASSFQLAGGNEQYF,-,TRBV5-6,TRBJ2-7,TRBD2
TGTGCCACCAGTGAAGGGACAGCAGGGTCTGGCTACACCTTC,CATSEGTAGSGYTF,-,TRBV24-1,TRBJ1-2,TRBD1
TGTGCCAGCAGTTTGGGACAGCTCAGCAATCAGCCCCAGCATTTT,CASSLGQLSNQPQHF,-,TRBV2,TRBJ1-5,TRBD1
TGCGCCAGCAGCCAAGATCAGTCGACGGGATACAATGAGCAGTTCTTC,CASSQDQSTGYNEQFF,-,TRBV4-3,TRBJ2-1,-
TGTGCCAGCAGTTCTACCTTCCTAGCGGGAGGAGGCGAGCAGTACTTC,CASSSTFLAGGGEQYF,few,TRBV27,TRBJ2-7,TRBD2
TGTGCCAGCAGCTTGGTACTGGGGGATGCCGGGGAGCTGTTTTTT,CASSLVLGDAGELFF,-,TRBV5-4,TRBJ2-2,-
TGTGCCAGCAGCCCCACTACAGGGGACACTCAGCCCCAGCATTTT,CASSPTTGDTQPQHF,-,TRBV3-1/TRBV3-2,TRBJ1-5,TRBD1
TGTGCCAGCAGCCCCGGAGACGGGACTACTTGGAGCACAGATACGCAGTATTTT,CASSPGDGTTWSTDTQYF,-,TRBV5-5,TRBJ2-3,TRBD2
TGTGCCTGGAGTTATCGGACTTTACAAGAGACCCAGTACTTC,CAWSYRTLQETQYF,few,TRBV30,TRBJ2-5,-
TGTGCCAGCAGTCCACAAGGGGACTATGGCTACACCTTC,CASSPQGDYGYTF,-,TRBV6-2/TRBV6-3,TRBJ1-2,-
TGTGCCAGCAGTTTAGCTAACTATGGCTACACCTTC,CASSLANYGYTF,-,TRBV12-3/TRBV12-4,TRBJ1-2,-
TGTGCCAGCAGCCAAGAGGTAGGGGGGTCTCAGCCCCAGCATTTT,CASSQEVGGSQPQHF,-,TRBV4-2,TRBJ1-5,-
TGTGCCAGCAGTGAGGGACAGGCGAACACCGGGGAGCTGTTTTTT,CASSEGQANTGELFF,-,TRBV2,TRBJ2-2,TRBD1
TGTGCCATCAGTGAGTTTGGGCAGAACACTGAAGCTTTCTTT,CAISEFGQNTEAFF,once,TRBV10-3,TRBJ1-1,-
TGTGCCTGGAGTTTTGAGGGGTACGGGGCTTTCTTT,CAWSFEGYGAFF,-,TRBV30,TRBJ1-1,-
TGTGCCAGCAGTTTGTTGCTAGCGAGCACAGATACGCAGTATTTT,CASSLLLASTDTQYF,few,TRBV6-2/TRBV6-3,TRBJ2-3,-
TGTGCCAGTACCTTATTAGGGACTAGTTACAATGAGCAGTTCTTC,CASTLLGTSYNEQFF,once,TRBV6-6,TRBJ2-1,TRBD2
TGTGCCAGCAGCAAAGATGAGGGGATGAAGAGATCCCACAATGAGCAGTTCTTC,CASSKDEGMKRSHNEQFF,-,TRBV21-1,TRBJ2-1,-
TGTGCCAGCAGTGATTTCTACGAGCAGTACTTC,CASSDFYEQYF,-,TRBV6-1,TRBJ2-7,-
TGTGCCAGGCAGGGACGGCTGAACACTGAAGCTTTCTTT,CARQGRLNTEAFF,-,TRBV6-5,TRBJ1-1,-
TGTGCCAGCAGCCCGACAGCCTCTGGAAACACCATATATTTT,CASSPTASGNTIYF,-,TRBV7-8,TRBJ1-3,-
TGCGCCAGCAAGAGACTAGCGGCCTCCACAGATACGCAGTATTTT,CASKRLAASTDTQYF,-,TRBV5-1,TRBJ2-3,TRBD2
TGTGCCAGCAGTGAAGACCTTGAAAAACTGTTTTTT,CASSEDLEKLFF,-,TRBV6-1,TRBJ1-4,-
TGTGCCAGCAGCTTGGGACAGGGGGCGAATGAGCAGTTCTTC,CASSLGQGANEQFF,-,TRBV9,TRBJ2-1,TRBD1
TGTGCCAGCAGCGTAGGGCTGCAATACGAGCAGTACTTC,CASSVGLQYEQYF,-,TRBV9,TRBJ2-7,-
TGCGCCAGCAGCCAAGATGTGCAGTATAATGAAAAACTGTTTTTT,CASSQDVQYNEKLFF,-,TRBV4-1,TRBJ1-4,-
TGTGCCAGCAGCTTAGCGCTGGCGGATACGCAGTATTTT,CASSLALADTQYF,-,TRBV7-9,TRBJ2-3,-
TGTGCCAGCAGCCTCTGGCGGGACAGCTTCTATGGCTACACCTTC,CASSLWRDSFYGYTF,-,TRBV5-6,TRBJ1-2,TRBD1
TGTGCCAGCATGGGGCGCCGTGGGACCCAGTACTTC,CASMGRRGTQYF,-,TRBV21-1,TRBJ2-5,-
TGTGCCAGCAGCTTAGTGGAGGGGACAGGACAAGAGCAGTTCTTC,CASSLVEGTGQEQFF,-,TRBV7-7,TRBJ2-1,TRBD1
TGCGCCAGCAACAAGCGGGGGGCCCCACCCTACAATGAGCAGTTCTTC,CASNKRGAPPYNEQFF,-,TRBV10-2,TRBJ2-1,TRBD2
TGTGCCAGCAGCTCCCAATTCTATGGCTACACCTTC,CASSSQFYGYTF,-,TRBV7-2,TRBJ1-2,-
TGCAGCGTTGAACCATACAATGAAGCTTTCTTT,CSVEPYNEAFF,few,TRBV29-1,TRBJ1-1,-
TGCGCCAGCAGCCTGCCTTTCCAAGAGACCCAGTACTTC,CASSLPFQETQYF,-,TRBV5-1,TRBJ2-5,-
TGTGCCAGCAGCCAAGGGGGACGGATGAACACTGAAGCTTTCTTT,CASSQGGRMNTEAFF,-,TRBV4-2,TRBJ1-1,-